A selection of T cell receptor beta chains follows, all from one sample in a study of blood T cell repertoires in COVID-19. Data came from immunoSEQ multiplex PCR; TCRdb stores just in-frame clones and leaves some out. The sample has 55,000 to 80,000 clones; 75% to 90% are singletons. The source material was peripheral blood. Source of these receptors: a man aged 45-60 years with acute or convalescent COVID-19. Each CDR3 is given with its conserved first and last residue. A D gene is named only where the DNA matches it firmly. Clone size is shown for a subset of rows, as once, few, many or a class of expanded clone.

j_call v_call d_call clone_size cdr3_aa cdr3_nt
TRBJ2-2 TRBV5-1 - - CASSWQQSNTGELFF TGCGCCAGCAGCTGGCAACAGTCGAACACCGGGGAGCTGTTTTTT
TRBJ1-5 TRBV20-1 TRBD1 - CSASPGGQPQHF TGCAGTGCTAGTCCAGGGGGTCAGCCCCAGCATTTT
TRBJ1-1 TRBV9 TRBD1 - CASSRGQGALEAFF TGTGCCAGCAGCAGAGGACAGGGGGCCCTTGAAGCCTTCTTT
TRBJ1-6 TRBV4-3 TRBD1 - CASSQDVIRGQGAVSPLHF TGCGCCAGCAGCCAAGATGTTATCCGAGGACAGGGGGCGGTGTCACCCCTCCACTTT
TRBJ2-3 TRBV7-2 TRBD1 - CASRLVGTGNTDTQYF TGTGCCAGCAGACTGGTGGGGACAGGGAACACAGATACGCAGTATTTT
TRBJ1-1 TRBV2 - - CASGRERMNTEAFF TGTGCCAGCGGCAGGGAAAGGATGAACACTGAAGCTTTCTTT
TRBJ2-4 TRBV19 - - CASEAAKNIQYF TGTGCCAGTGAGGCGGCCAAAAACATTCAGTACTTC
TRBJ2-1 TRBV7-2 - - CASSLGSTNEQFF TGTGCCAGCAGCTTAGGGAGTACAAATGAGCAGTTCTTC
TRBJ2-3 TRBV4-3 TRBD2 - CASSLRGLAGEPDTQYF TGCGCCAGCAGCCTCCGGGGACTAGCGGGAGAGCCAGATACGCAGTATTTT
TRBJ2-2 TRBV30 - - CAWTLGGGELFF TGTGCCTGGACCCTCGGAGGCGGGGAGCTGTTTTTT
TRBJ2-5 TRBV18 - - CASSPTSGLAETQYF TGTGCCAGCTCACCTACTTCGGGACTGGCAGAGACCCAGTACTTC
TRBJ2-1 TRBV6-5 TRBD1 - CASRTGGIYNEQFF TGTGCCAGCCGGACAGGGGGCATCTACAATGAGCAGTTCTTC
TRBJ1-1 TRBV28 - - CASSVAREANTEAFF TGTGCCAGCAGTGTCGCTCGGGAAGCGAACACTGAAGCTTTCTTT
TRBJ2-3 TRBV15 TRBD2 - CATSRDRGGRANLTQYF TGTGCCACCAGCAGAGATCGAGGCGGGAGGGCCAACCTCACGCAGTATTTT
TRBJ1-1 TRBV11-3 - - CASSRGLNTEAFF TGTGCCAGCAGCAGGGGTTTGAACACTGAAGCTTTCTTT
TRBJ1-5 TRBV30 - - CAWSVPRGLGQPQHF TGTGCCTGGAGTGTTCCCAGGGGTTTAGGTCAGCCCCAGCATTTT
TRBJ2-1 TRBV27 TRBD2 - CASSLAGGDNEQFF TGTGCCAGCAGTTTAGCGGGAGGAGACAATGAGCAGTTCTTC
TRBJ2-2 TRBV5-1 - once CASSPISDTGELFF TGCGCCAGCAGCCCTATATCGGACACCGGGGAGCTGTTTTTT
TRBJ2-5 TRBV7-6 TRBD2 - CASSPTGLKETQYF TGTGCCAGCAGCCCCACGGGACTAAAAGAGACCCAGTACTTC
TRBJ2-1 TRBV24-1 TRBD2 once CATSDDSGSNGEQFF TGTGCCACCAGTGACGATAGCGGGAGTAACGGTGAGCAGTTCTTC
TRBJ2-7 TRBV18 TRBD1 - CASSRHPGTESYEQYF TGTGCCAGCTCTCGCCACCCTGGGACAGAGTCCTACGAGCAGTACTTC
TRBJ1-5 TRBV9 - - CASSEGTENQPQHF TGTGCCAGCAGCGAAGGGACTGAAAATCAGCCCCAGCATTTT
TRBJ1-5 TRBV12-3/TRBV12-4 - - CASSDLGNQPQHF TGTGCCAGCAGCGACTTGGGCAATCAGCCCCAGCATTTT
TRBJ2-3 TRBV7-9 TRBD2 once CASSSTSGKSRTDTQYF TGTGCCAGCAGCTCCACTAGCGGGAAAAGTAGGACAGATACGCAGTATTTT
TRBJ1-1 TRBV30 - - CAWSNQGWEAFF TGTGCCTGGAGTAACCAGGGGTGGGAAGCTTTCTTT
TRBJ2-7 TRBV27 TRBD2 - CASRPTPGGLLYEQYF TGTGCCAGCAGGCCAACCCCCGGGGGGTTGCTCTACGAGCAGTACTTC
TRBJ1-2 TRBV9 - - CASSVAFGQGGYGYTF TGTGCCAGCAGCGTAGCTTTTGGTCAGGGAGGCTATGGCTACACCTTC
TRBJ2-1 TRBV11-2 TRBD2 - CASSLGLAENNEQFF TGTGCCAGCAGCCTGGGACTAGCGGAGAACAATGAGCAGTTCTTC
TRBJ1-4 TRBV24-1 TRBD1 - CATSDTRDSNEKLFF TGTGCCACCAGTGATACCCGGGACAGTAATGAAAAACTGTTTTTT
TRBJ1-3 TRBV6-2/TRBV6-3 - once CASSGGERSGNTIYF TGTGCCAGCAGTGGAGGGGAGAGGTCTGGAAACACCATATATTTT
TRBJ2-7 TRBV6-5 TRBD1 once CASSKKQGVSGEQYF TGTGCCAGCAGCAAAAAACAGGGGGTTTCTGGCGAGCAGTACTTC
TRBJ2-7 TRBV6-5 TRBD1 few CASSYSAGQGYEQYF TGTGCCAGCAGTTACTCGGCGGGACAGGGCTACGAGCAGTACTTC
TRBJ1-4 TRBV7-9 TRBD1 - CASSLGQGHEKLFF TGTGCCAGCAGCCTGGGACAGGGGCATGAAAAACTGTTTTTT
TRBJ1-4 TRBV18 - - CASSPQRGHSDEKLFF TGTGCCAGCTCACCACAAAGAGGACATTCGGATGAAAAACTGTTTTTT
TRBJ2-7 TRBV11-2 TRBD1 - CASSPVGQYYEQYF TGTGCCAGCAGCCCCGTGGGACAGTACTACGAGCAGTACTTC
TRBJ2-3 TRBV4-3 - - CASSQDLYTDTQYF TGCGCCAGCAGCCAAGATTTATACACAGATACGCAGTATTTT
TRBJ1-3 TRBV6-2/TRBV6-3 - once CASSSWTVRSGNTIYF TGTGCCAGCAGTTCTTGGACAGTCCGCTCTGGAAACACCATATATTTT
TRBJ1-3 TRBV4-1 - - CASSQDGFTASSGNTIYF TGCGCCAGCAGCCAAGACGGGTTTACGGCTAGCTCTGGAAACACCATATATTTT
TRBJ2-1 TRBV6-2/TRBV6-3 TRBD2 - CASSSRRTSEKYNEQFF TGTGCCAGCAGTTCCCGACGGACTAGCGAAAAATACAATGAGCAGTTCTTC
TRBJ1-4 TRBV11-3 - - CASSLDDVGSSTNEKLFF TGTGCCAGCAGCTTAGATGACGTGGGCAGCTCAACTAATGAAAAACTGTTTTTT
TRBJ2-2 TRBV4-1 - - CASSQTGSGNTGELFF TGCGCCAGCAGCCAAACAGGGTCCGGGAACACCGGGGAGCTGTTTTTT